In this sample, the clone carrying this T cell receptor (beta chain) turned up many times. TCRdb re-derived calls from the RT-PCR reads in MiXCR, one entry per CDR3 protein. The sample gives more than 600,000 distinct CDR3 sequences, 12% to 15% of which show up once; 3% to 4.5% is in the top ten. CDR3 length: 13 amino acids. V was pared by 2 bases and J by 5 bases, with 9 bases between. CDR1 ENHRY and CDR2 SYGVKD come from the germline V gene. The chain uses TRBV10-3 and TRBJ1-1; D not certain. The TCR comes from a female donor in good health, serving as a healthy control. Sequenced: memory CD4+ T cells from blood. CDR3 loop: CAISEIRGTEAFF. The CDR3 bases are TGTGCCATCAGTGAGATTCGTGGGACTGAAGCTTTCTTT.